In this sample, the clone carrying this TCR beta chain turned up once. Its antigen is currently unknown. Trimming stripped 5 bases from V and 2 bases from J, with 10 bases between. CDR1 is SGHRS and CDR2 is YFSETQ in the germline V gene. The CDR3 loop spans 13 amino acids. The data were taken from a study of shared clonotypes between healthy human individuals. Study-level findings and limits: Larger estimated richness was generally seen in naive subsets than in memory subsets.

The assay was carried out at the deep level. In the authors' workflow: Quality scores were absent from the junction-only immunoSEQ sequences, so filtering differed. The data were produced by immunoSEQ multiplex PCR, yet TCRdb's version contains in-frame clones alone and is incomplete. V, J and clone size were drawn from that table, and D and trimming were deduced from the DNA. Of 850,000 to 1,200,000 clones in the sample, 60% to 80% are singletons; the top ten hold roughly 1.5%. Nashville, Tennessee was home to all donors, each a Caucasian adult. This rearrangement joins TRBV5-1 to TRBJ1-2; D is possibly TRBD1 (5 bases). The source is a man aged 18 to 30 in good health. Sequenced input: memory CD4+ T cells sorted from blood. Subset defined: CD45RA-negative fraction. CDR3 amino acids: CASSDSANYGYTF. CDR3 sequence (DNA): TGCGCCAGCAGTGACAGCGCAAACTATGGCTACACCTTC.